This T cell receptor beta chain was found in a study of T cells in Graves' hyperthyroidism and ophthalmopathy (dated by TCRdb to about 2019). About the study as a whole: Peripheral blood samples were taken at the time of initial diagnosis, prior to any treatment. A discovery cohort of about a hundred patients, roughly 45 with Graves' ophthalmopathy and 57 with stable Graves' hyperthyroidism, was used to find distinguishing TCR V-J signatures. In addition, the study compared T-cell repertoires in thyroid tissue and in blood from six Graves' hyperthyroidism patients. Following sampling, methimazole starting at 30 mg daily was given to hyperthyroidism patients, and high-dose intravenous methylprednisolone was given to ophthalmopathy patients. Prospective prediction of ophthalmopathy was tested in an independent validation cohort of fewer than 20 hyperthyroidism patients and around 16 patients who later progressed to ophthalmopathy. For training and testing, the 100 patients in the discovery cohort were randomly divided in a 7:3 ratio. The paper describes TCR Vbeta CDR3 sequencing of 135 peripheral blood samples, made up of roughly 40 ophthalmopathy patients, 70 to 75 hyperthyroidism patients and 17 progressor patients. What the study reported, not specific to this receptor: Most expanded thyroid clonotypes (frequency above 0.001) were also detected in blood, suggesting blood repertoires may reflect thyroid immune responses. In validation, the model predicted progression to ophthalmopathy a median of roughly 6.1 months before onset, with 65% to 71% sensitivity and 72.22% specificity. Sample size was not statistically predetermined, and investigators were not blinded to group allocation. In cross-validation, a model built on a 13 V-J signature told ophthalmopathy apart from stable hyperthyroidism with 85% to 90% sensitivity and about 81% specificity, and in testing the same model reached 80%/75%.

The TCR beta CDR3 regions were amplified from RNA transcripts. For the first round of RT-PCR on the TCR CDR3, the HTBI primer set was used together with the Qiagen OneStep RT-PCR kit. Libraries were constructed in a second round of multiplex PCR, after which size selection and purification were carried out. Sequencing of the libraries was done on an Illumina HiSeq2000 using paired-end 100 bp reads. The paper's processing steps were these. Raw data were processed with SOAPnuke, discarding reads with adapters, uncalled bases, mean Phred below 15, or no exact constant-primer or identifier match. High-quality paired reads were merged using COPE v1.2.5, and each unique nucleotide sequence was defined as a clonotype. MiTCR v1.1 was used to align clonotypes to the IMGT TRBV, TRBD and TRBJ reference segments. Analysis was restricted to V-J combinations with a frequency above 0.0001, which covered roughly 99% of repertoires. A TCS score was defined as the ratio between F50 (clonal expansion) and ExV (chaos), using BLOSUM62-based TCRdist between CDR3 peptides within each V-J. Welch's t-statistics and random forest reduced approximately 520 V-J features to 10 to 15, which were used in a naive Bayes classifier (R e1071). TCRdb handled the public reads itself, with Q25 trimming in fastp and clone calling in MiXCR, and kept productive beta chains. All rows with the same CDR3 protein become a single entry with the most common DNA and genes. None of the V and J calls come from the authors' own analysis; TCRdb made them. For this sample there are approximately 370,000 distinct CDR3 sequences; 17% appear just once. Almost 35% of the sample is held by the ten biggest clonotypes.

Hyperthyroidism patients were newly diagnosed, with disease duration under 2 months, and aged 18 to 65 years. Patients with uncontrolled infections, other autoimmune diseases, pregnancy or lactation were excluded. Diagnoses were based on clinical symptoms, serum thyroxine and TRAb, thyroid ultrasound and orbital computed tomography. For progressor patients, blood was drawn at the first diagnosis of hyperthyroidism, before any ophthalmopathy symptoms had appeared. Ficoll-Paque density gradient centrifugation was used to isolate PBMCs from about 9.4 ml of fresh peripheral blood. Progressor patients were defined as those initially diagnosed with Graves' hyperthyroidism in whom ophthalmopathy developed during follow-up. Total RNA was extracted using Trizol reagent, and RNA quality was assessed on an Agilent 2100 Bioanalyzer. The CDR3 goes from the cysteine to the phenylalanine over 18 residues. The DNA shown is the 54-base CDR3, in frame from base 1. Germline trimming amounts to 4 bases on V and 2 bases on J, with 11 as the count of junction bases outside the gene matches.

This clonotype was counted at least ten times. Its specific antigen is unknown. The record has no base qualities; no much larger clone is one base away. The TCR comes from a woman under 40 with Graves' hyperthyroidism that later progressed to Graves' ophthalmopathy. The sequenced sample was blood. This sequence uses TRBV12-3 or TRBV12-4 and TRBJ2-4; a stretch of 10 junction bases matches TRBD2. The DNA sequence reads TGTGCCAGCAGTTGGGGGGGTCGAGCGGGGGGGCCCAAAAACATTCAGTACTTC. The translation is CASSWGGRAGGPKNIQYF.